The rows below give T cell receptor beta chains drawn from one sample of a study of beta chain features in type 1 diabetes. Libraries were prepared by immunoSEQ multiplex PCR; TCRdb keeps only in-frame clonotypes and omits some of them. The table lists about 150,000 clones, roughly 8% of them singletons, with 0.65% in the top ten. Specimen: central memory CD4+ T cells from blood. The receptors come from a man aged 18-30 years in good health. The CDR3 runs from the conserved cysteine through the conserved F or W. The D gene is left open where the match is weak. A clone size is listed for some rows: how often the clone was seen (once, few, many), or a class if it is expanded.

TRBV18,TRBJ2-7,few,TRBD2,TGTGCCAGCTCCCCCGGGACTACACGTCCTGAAGGGCAGTACTTC,CASSPGTTRPEGQYF
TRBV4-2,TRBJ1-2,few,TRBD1,TGTGCCAGCAGCCAAGAAGAAGGGGGCTTTCGGTATGGCTACACCTTC,CASSQEEGGFRYGYTF
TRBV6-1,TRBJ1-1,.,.,TGTGCCAGCAGTGAACCTCGGGGGGGGAGACCCACTGAAGCTTTCTTT,CASSEPRGGRPTEAFF
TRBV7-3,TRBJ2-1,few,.,TGTGCCAGCAGCTATTCAGGGGTCGACAATGAGCAGTTCTTC,CASSYSGVDNEQFF
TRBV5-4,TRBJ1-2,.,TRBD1,TGTGCCAGCAGCCCCGGACAGGAGAGGTTCTCGTATGGCTACACCTTC,CASSPGQERFSYGYTF
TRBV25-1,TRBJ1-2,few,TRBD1,TGTGCCAGCCGAGGGGGACAGGGGGCAGTTGGCTACACCTTC,CASRGGQGAVGYTF
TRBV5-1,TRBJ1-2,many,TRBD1,TGCGCCAGCAGCCAGGACAGGGCGGATGGCTACACCTTC,CASSQDRADGYTF
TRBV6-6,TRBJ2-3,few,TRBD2,TGTGCCAGCAGCCTAGCGGGGCCCAGCACAGATACGCAGTATTTT,CASSLAGPSTDTQYF
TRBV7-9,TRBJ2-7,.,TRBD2,TGTGCCAGCAGCTTACTGACTAGCGGTTACTCCTACGAGCAGTACTTC,CASSLLTSGYSYEQYF
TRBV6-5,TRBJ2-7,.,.,TGTGCCAGCAGCCCCGTTAGGGAAGCGGGCGAGCAGTACTTC,CASSPVREAGEQYF
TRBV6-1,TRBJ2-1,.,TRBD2,TGTGCCAGCAGTGGGACTAGCGGGGGGAATGAGCAGTTCTTC,CASSGTSGGNEQFF
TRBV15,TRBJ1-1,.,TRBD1,TGTGCCACCAGCAGAGGAGGGACAGCCAAAGCTTTCTTT,CATSRGGTAKAFF
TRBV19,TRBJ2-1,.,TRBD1,TGTGCCAGTAGTAGACTCCGGGACAGGGGGGCCAATGAGCAGTTCTTC,CASSRLRDRGANEQFF
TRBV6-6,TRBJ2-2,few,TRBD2,TGTGCCAGCAGGACTAGCTCCGGGGAGCTGTTTTTT,CASRTSSGELFF
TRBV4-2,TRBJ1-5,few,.,TGTGCCAGCAGCCAAGATTCGGGAGTCAATCAGCCCCAGCATTTT,CASSQDSGVNQPQHF
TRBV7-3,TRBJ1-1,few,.,TGTGCCAGCAGCTTGAGGAAATACACTGAAGCTTTCTTT,CASSLRKYTEAFF
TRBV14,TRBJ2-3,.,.,TGTGCCAGCAGCCAAAAACACAGGGTTATGGTAGCAGATACGCAGTATTTT,CASSQKHRVMVADTQYF
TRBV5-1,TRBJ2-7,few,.,TGCGCCAGCAGCTTTTCCGTCGACGAGCAGTACTTC,CASSFSVDEQYF
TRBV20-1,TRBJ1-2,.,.,TGCAGTGCAACAGGAAACTATGGCTACACCTTC,CSATGNYGYTF